This paragraph reports one T cell receptor (beta chain). Antigen: not known. The protocol was immunoSEQ multiplex PCR, while the TCRdb copy is restricted to in-frame clones and leaves out a portion. The sample yields 15,000 to 20,000 clones, 80% to 85% seen once. The source of the sample is a study of PD-1 blockade in mismatch repair-deficient tumors. Study-wide context: Patients had eleven to twelve mismatch repair-deficient cancer types and were previously treated and progressing. Study results and limitations: Rapid post-treatment expansion, then contraction, generally preceding radiologic response, marked tumor-resident clones.

V lost 6 bases to trimming and J lost 6 bases; unmatched junction nucleotides: 10. This CDR3 spans 15 amino acids. Germline assignment: CDR1 SGDLS and CDR2 YYNGEE. All patients were mismatch repair deficient, assessed by either PCR or immunohistochemistry. The TCR-sequenced patients were three responders to pembrolizumab. This TCR was sampled from an adult with mismatch repair-deficient cancer. This rearrangement joins TRBV9 to TRBJ2-1, with 9 bases matching TRBD2. The sample in question was PBMCs, obtained 4 weeks after starting pembrolizumab. CDR3 sequence reads: CASTSSSGMVNEQFF. Written as DNA, the CDR3 is TGTGCCAGCACCTCTTCTAGCGGGATGGTCAATGAGCAGTTCTTC.